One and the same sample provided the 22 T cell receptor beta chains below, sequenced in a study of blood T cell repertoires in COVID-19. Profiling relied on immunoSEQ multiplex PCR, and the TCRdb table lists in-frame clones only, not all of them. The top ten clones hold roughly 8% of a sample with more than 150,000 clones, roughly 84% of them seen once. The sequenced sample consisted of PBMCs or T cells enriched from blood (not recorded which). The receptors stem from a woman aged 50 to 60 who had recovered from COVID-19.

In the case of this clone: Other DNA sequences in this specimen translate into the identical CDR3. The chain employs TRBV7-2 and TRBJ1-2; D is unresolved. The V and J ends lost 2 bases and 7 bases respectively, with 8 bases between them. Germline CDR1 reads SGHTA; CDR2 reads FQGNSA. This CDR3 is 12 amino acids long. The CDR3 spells CASSLRAGGYTF. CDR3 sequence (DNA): TGTGCCAGCAGCTTAAGAGCAGGTGGCTACACCTTC.

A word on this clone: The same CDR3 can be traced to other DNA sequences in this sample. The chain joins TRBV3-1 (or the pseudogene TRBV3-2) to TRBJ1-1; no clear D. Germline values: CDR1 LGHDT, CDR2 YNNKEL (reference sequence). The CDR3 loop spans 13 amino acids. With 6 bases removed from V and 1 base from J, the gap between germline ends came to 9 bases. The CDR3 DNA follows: TGTGCCAGCAGTCCAACGGGGAACACTGAAGCTTTCTTT. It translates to CASSPTGNTEAFF.

The CDR3 DNA is TGCAGTGCTAGTACCCAGGGCACGGTAAAACTGTTTTTT. It yields the protein CSASTQGTVKLFF. J is TRBJ1-4 and V is TRBV20-1, with D possibly matching TRBD1 (5 bases). Trimming removed 3 bases at V and 10 bases at J, with 15 bases between. The CDR3 extends over 13 amino acids. The V gene's germline CDR1 is DFQATT and CDR2 SNEGSKA (reference sequence).

The CDR3 DNA follows: TGTGCCAGCAGCGTAGACTTTGCAGATACGCAGTATTTT. Its protein product is CASSVDFADTQYF. This chain uses TRBV9 with TRBJ2-3; D ambiguous. CDR3 size: 13 residues. The germline CDR1 and CDR2 sequences are SGDLS and YYNGEE. With 0 bases removed from V and 4 bases from J, the gap between germline ends came to 6 bases.

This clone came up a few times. CDR3 bases: TGTGCCAGCAGTTTAGGGACTCCCCTATACAATGAGCAGTTCTTC. It encodes CASSLGTPLYNEQFF. V is TRBV27 and J is TRBJ2-1; the D gene is possibly TRBD2 (6 bases). Trimming removed 2 bases from V and 4 bases from J, with 12 bases in between. CDR3 length: 15 residues. Germline-derived CDR1 and CDR2 are MNHEY and SMNVEV (reference sequence).

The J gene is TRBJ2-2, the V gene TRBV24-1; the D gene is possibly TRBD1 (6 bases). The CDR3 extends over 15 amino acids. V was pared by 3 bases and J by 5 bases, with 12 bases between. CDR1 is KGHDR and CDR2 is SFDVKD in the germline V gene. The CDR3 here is CATSDAGQLTGELFF. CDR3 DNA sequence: TGTGCCACCAGTGATGCCGGACAGCTAACCGGGGAGCTGTTTTTT.

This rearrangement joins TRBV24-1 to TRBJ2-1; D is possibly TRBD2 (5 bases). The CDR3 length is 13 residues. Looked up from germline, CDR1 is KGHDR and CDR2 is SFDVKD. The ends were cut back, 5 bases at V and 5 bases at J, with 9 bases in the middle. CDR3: CATSVVRDNEQFF. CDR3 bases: TGTGCCACCAGTGTGGTGCGGGACAATGAGCAGTTCTTC.

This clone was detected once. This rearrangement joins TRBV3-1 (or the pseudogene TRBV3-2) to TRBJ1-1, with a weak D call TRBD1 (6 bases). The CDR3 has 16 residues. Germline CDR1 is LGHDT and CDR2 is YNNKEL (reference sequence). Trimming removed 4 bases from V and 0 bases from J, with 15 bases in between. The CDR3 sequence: CASSPPGAGVNTEAFF. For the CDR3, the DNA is TGTGCCAGCAGCCCCCCAGGGGCCGGGGTGAACACTGAAGCTTTCTTT.

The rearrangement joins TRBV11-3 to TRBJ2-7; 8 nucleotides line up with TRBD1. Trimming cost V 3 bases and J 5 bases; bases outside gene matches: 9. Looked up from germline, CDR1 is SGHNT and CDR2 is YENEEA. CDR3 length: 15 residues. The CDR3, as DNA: TGTGCCAGCAGCTTCGGACAGGGAAGGCGAGACGAGCAGTACTTC. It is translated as CASSFGQGRRDEQYF.

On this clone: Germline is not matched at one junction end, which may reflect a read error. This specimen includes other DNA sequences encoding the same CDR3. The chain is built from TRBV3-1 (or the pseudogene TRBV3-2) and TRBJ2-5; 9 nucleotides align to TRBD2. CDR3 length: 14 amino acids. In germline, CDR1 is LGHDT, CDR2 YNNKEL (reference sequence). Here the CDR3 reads CASSQGRGGDTQYF. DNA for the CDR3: TGCGCCAGCAGCCAAGGGCGGGGGGGGGACACCCAGTACTTC.

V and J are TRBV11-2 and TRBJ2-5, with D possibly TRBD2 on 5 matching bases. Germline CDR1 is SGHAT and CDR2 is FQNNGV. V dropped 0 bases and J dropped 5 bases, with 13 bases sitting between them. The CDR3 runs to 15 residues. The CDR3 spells CASSLEAGVAETQYF. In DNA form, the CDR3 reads TGTGCCAGCAGCTTAGAAGCCGGGGTCGCGGAGACCCAGTACTTC.

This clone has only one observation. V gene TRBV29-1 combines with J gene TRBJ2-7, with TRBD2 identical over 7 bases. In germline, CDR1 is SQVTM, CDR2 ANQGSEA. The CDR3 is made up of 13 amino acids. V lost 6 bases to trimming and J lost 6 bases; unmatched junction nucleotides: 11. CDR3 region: CSVARGSGSEQYF. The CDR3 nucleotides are TGCAGCGTGGCCCGCGGGAGTGGGTCCGAGCAGTACTTC.

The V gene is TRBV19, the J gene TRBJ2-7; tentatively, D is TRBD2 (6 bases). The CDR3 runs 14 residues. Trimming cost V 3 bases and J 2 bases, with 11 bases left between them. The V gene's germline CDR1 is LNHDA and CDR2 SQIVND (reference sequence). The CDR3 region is CASSIRGGAYEQYF. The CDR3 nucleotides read TGTGCCAGTAGTATTCGGGGAGGCGCCTACGAGCAGTACTTC. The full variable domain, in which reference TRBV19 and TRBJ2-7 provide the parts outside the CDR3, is DGGITQSPKYLFRKEGQNVTLSCEQNLNHDAMYWYRQDPGQGLRLIYYSQIVNDFQKGDIAEGYSVSREKKESFPLTVTSAQKNPTAFYLCASSIRGGAYEQYFGPGTRLTVT.

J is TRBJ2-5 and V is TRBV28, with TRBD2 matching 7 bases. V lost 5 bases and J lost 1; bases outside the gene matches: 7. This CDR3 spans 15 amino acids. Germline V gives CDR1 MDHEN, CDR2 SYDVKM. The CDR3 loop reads CASSIPRTSQETQYF. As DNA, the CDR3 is TGTGCCAGCAGTATCCCCCGGACTAGCCAAGAGACCCAGTACTTC.

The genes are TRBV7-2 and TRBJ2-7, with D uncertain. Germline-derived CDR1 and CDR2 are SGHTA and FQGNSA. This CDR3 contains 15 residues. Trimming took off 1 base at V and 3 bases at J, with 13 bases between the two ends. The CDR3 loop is CASSLEAGRIYEQYF. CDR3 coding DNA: TGTGCCAGCAGCTTAGAGGCTGGCAGGATCTACGAGCAGTACTTC.

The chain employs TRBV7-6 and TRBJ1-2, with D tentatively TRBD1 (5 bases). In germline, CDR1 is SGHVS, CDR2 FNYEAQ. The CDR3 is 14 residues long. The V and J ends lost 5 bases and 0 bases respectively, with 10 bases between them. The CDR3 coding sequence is TGTGCCAGCAGCCCCGGACATTCTAACTATGGCTACACCTTC. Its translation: CASSPGHSNYGYTF.

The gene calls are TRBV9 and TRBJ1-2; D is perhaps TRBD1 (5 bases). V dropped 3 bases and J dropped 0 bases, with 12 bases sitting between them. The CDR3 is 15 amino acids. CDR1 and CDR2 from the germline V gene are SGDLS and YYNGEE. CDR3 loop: CASSAGHPPNYGYTF. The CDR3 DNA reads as TGTGCCAGCAGCGCTGGACATCCCCCTAACTATGGCTACACCTTC.

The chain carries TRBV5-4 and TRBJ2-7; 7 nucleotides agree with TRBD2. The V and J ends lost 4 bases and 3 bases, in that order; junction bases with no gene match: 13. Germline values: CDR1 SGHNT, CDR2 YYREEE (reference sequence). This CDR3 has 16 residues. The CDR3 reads CASSHKGQRGIYEQYF. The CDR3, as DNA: TGTGCCAGCAGCCATAAAGGGCAGCGGGGTATCTACGAGCAGTACTTC.

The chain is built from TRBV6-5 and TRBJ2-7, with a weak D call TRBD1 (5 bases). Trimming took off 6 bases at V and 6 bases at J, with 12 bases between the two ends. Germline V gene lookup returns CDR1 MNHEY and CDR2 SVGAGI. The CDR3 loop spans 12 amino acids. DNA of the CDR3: TGTGCCAGCAGCCCGCGGCAGGGCGAGCAGTACTTC. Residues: CASSPRQGEQYF.

CDR3 loop: CASGGSYGYTF. CDR3 bases: TGTGCCAGTGGGGGCTCCTATGGCTACACCTTC. This rearrangement joins TRBV19 to TRBJ1-2; perhaps TRBD1 as D (6 bases). CDR1 and CDR2 (germline): LNHDA, SQIVND (reference sequence). This CDR3 comprises 11 residues. The germline V and J ends were trimmed by 8 bases and 4 bases, with 8 bases remaining between them.

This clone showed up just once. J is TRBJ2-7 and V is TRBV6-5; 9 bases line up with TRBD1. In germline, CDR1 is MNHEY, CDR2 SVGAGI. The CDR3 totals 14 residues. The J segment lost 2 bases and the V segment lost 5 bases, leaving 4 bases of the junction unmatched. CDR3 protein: CASSKDRGTYEQYF. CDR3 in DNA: TGTGCCAGCAGTAAGGACAGGGGCACCTACGAGCAGTACTTC.

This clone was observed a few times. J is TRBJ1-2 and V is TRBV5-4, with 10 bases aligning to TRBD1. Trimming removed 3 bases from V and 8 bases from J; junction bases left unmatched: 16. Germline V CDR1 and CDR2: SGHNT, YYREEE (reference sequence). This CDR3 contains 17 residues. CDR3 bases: TGTGCCAGCAGCTCCCGACAGGGGGCGGTTATTACCCGGGGCTACACCTTC. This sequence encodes CASSSRQGAVITRGYTF. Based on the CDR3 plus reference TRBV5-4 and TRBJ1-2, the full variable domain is ETGVTQSPTHLIKTRGQQVTLRCSSQSGHNTVSWYQQALGQGPQFIFQYYREEENGRGNFPPRFSGLQFPNYSSELNVNALELDDSALYLCASSSRQGAVITRGYTFGSGTRLTVV.